This entry lists 7 T cell receptor beta chains sequenced from one sample in a study of control samples from healthy donors and cancer patients. Sequenced by immunoSEQ multiplex PCR; TCRdb stores in-frame clones only, minus some. The data contain over 110,000 clones, 80% to 95% of them singletons. Sequencing used blood. These receptors originate from a man younger than 45 in good health.

The chain employs TRBV3-1 (or the pseudogene TRBV3-2) and TRBJ2-7, with D perhaps TRBD1 or TRBD2 (5 bases each). Germline CDR1 is LGHDT and CDR2 is YNNKEL (reference sequence). The V gene lost 0 bases and the J gene lost 3 bases, with 6 bases spanning the gap. The CDR3 is 13 residues long. DNA for the CDR3: TGTGCCAGCAGCCAAGATGGGGGCTACGAGCAGTACTTC. This codes for CASSQDGGYEQYF.

V gene TRBV2 combines with J gene TRBJ2-1; a possible D gene is TRBD2 (5 bases). Trimming removed 8 bases from V and 13 bases from J, with 24 bases in between. The CDR3 covers 14 residues. CDR1 is SNHLY and CDR2 is FYNNEI in the germline V gene. CDR3 DNA sequence: TGTGCCAGCCGCATTGGTAGCGTCTTGCCCTCCCAGTTCTTC. Translated, it gives CASRIGSVLPSQFF. The full variable domain, in which reference TRBV2 and TRBJ2-1 provide the parts outside the CDR3, is EPEVTQTPSHQVTQMGQEVILRCVPISNHLYFYWYRQILGQKVEFLVSFYNNEISEKSEIFDDQFSVERPDGSNFTLKIRSTKLEDSAMYFCASRIGSVLPSQFFGPGTRLTVL.

V gene TRBV6-2 or TRBV6-3 combines with J gene TRBJ2-7; D call uncertain. The germline V and J ends were trimmed by 2 bases and 5 bases, with 4 bases remaining between them. This CDR3 is 11 amino acids long. Germline V lookup: CDR1 MNHEY, CDR2 SVGEGT. The CDR3, as DNA: TGTGCCAGCAGTTACCTAGACGAGCAGTACTTC. Translating gives CASSYLDEQYF.

The chain joins TRBV11-3 to TRBJ2-1; no clear D. The germline gives CDR1 SGHNT, CDR2 YENEEA. This CDR3 region has 15 residues. Between the trimmed V and J ends, which lost 0 bases and 9 bases, there was a span of 15 bases. In DNA, the CDR3 is TGTGCCAGCAGCTTAGATCAAGGCGGTTTAGGTGAGCAGTTCTTC. Protein sequence: CASSLDQGGLGEQFF.

The V call is TRBV5-6, the J call TRBJ1-4, with D possibly matching TRBD1 (6 bases). Trimming stripped 4 bases from V and 8 bases from J, with 18 bases between. From germline, CDR1 is SGHDT and CDR2 YYEEEE. The CDR3 contains 15 residues. The CDR3 is CASSLGTREYEKLFF. The CDR3 DNA is TGTGCCAGCAGCCTCGGGACAAGGGAGTACGAAAAACTGTTTTTT.

The DNA of the CDR3 is TGTGCCAGCAGTTCGGGGATGAACACTGAAGCTTTCTTT. It is translated as CASSSGMNTEAFF. The chain couples TRBV5-6 to TRBJ1-1; D unclear. With 5 bases removed from V and 0 bases from J, the gap between germline ends came to 8 bases. Germline values: CDR1 SGHDT, CDR2 YYEEEE. The CDR3 sequence is 13 residues long.

The chain links TRBV28 to TRBJ2-7, with D perhaps TRBD2 (5 bases). Trimming removed 8 bases at V and 2 bases at J, with 19 bases between. This CDR3 contains 15 residues. Germline lookup yields CDR1 MDHEN and CDR2 SYDVKM. The chain's CDR3 is CASSGLGGPPYEQYF. In DNA form, the CDR3 reads TGTGCCAGCTCGGGTCTGGGCGGGCCCCCCTACGAGCAGTACTTC.